This entry describes one T cell receptor beta chain. No cognate antigen has been identified for it. The sample holds no much larger clone one base away, and base qualities are not on file. Peripheral blood CD8+ and CD4+ T cells from healthy donors, Susac syndrome patients and multiple sclerosis patients were profiled by high-throughput TCR beta sequencing. The Susac syndrome patients fulfilled recently defined diagnostic criteria for either definite or probable disease. CD8+ TEMRA cells were enriched by FACS, while bulk CD8+ and CD4+ T cells were purified by magnetic negative isolation. Blood was drawn into EDTA tubes, processed within 24 hours, and PBMCs were isolated by density gradient centrifugation. PBMCs intended for TCR sequencing were frozen in liquid nitrogen and were later thawed in a 37 degrees C water bath. The sorted or isolated CD4+, CD8+ and CD8+ TEMRA cells had a purity of 90% or higher.

This sample is drawn from a study of CD8 T cells in Susac syndrome (dated by TCRdb to about 2019). About the study as a whole: Among the sequenced Susac syndrome patients, more than five had clinically active disease and roughly eight were in clinical remission. Susac syndrome patients were therapy-naive, on corticosteroids (some also receiving IVIg), or on IVIg alone at blood withdrawal. Repertoire sequencing was used to test whether CD8+ T cell activation and differentiation in Susac syndrome was antigen driven. Study-level results and caveats: In patients with Susac syndrome, the CD4+ T cell repertoire showed no detectable clonal expansion. The number of individuals in the TCR sequencing and HLA analysis was recognized as being relatively small.

From the cysteine up to the phenylalanine, the CDR3 has a length of 13 residues. Here the CDR3 DNA is all that survives: 39 bases in frame from base 1. A distance of 7 bases separates the germline ends of V and J, which lose 1 base and 3 bases respectively. CDR1 and CDR2 (SEHNR, FQNEAQ) derive from the germline V gene (reference sequence). RNA was extracted with the RNeasy kit and roughly 0.45 to 1 ug was reverse transcribed using random hexamers. The immunoSEQ multiplex PCR assay, covering 54 Vbeta and 13 Jbeta segments, was used to amplify TCR beta CDR3 regions. PCR amplification bias was corrected using a synthetic template baseline for primer optimization and computational correction. Regarding the original processing steps: Reads were annotated to V, D and J genes according to IMGT and were analyzed with immunoSEQ Analyzer, with only productive sequences retained. Clonality was computed as one minus Shannon entropy normalized by log2 of the number of productive unique sequences. Public and private clones were assessed among the 100 most prevalent clones of each patient and control. Susac-specific clones were defined as absent from healthy and MS cohorts, around 970 published viral clones and other ImmuneACCESS disease sequences. TCRdb itself trimmed the public reads at Q25 with fastp, ran MiXCR and retained productive beta chains. Entries are consolidated by CDR3 protein sequence, retaining the most common genes and DNA. TCRdb, rather than the study authors, made the V and J calls. For this sample there are 180,000 or so distinct CDR3 sequences; 85% to 95% appear just once. Jointly, the top ten make up 0.085% to 0.1% of the sample.

The clonotype was recovered from a human donor with Susac syndrome. Material: CD4+ T cells from PBMCs. The rearranged segments are TRBV7-9 and TRBJ2-7; the D gene is unclear. The CDR3 reads as follows: CASSLDFRYEQYF. The nucleotide sequence is TGTGCCAGCAGCTTAGATTTCCGCTACGAGCAGTACTTC.